The 18 T cell receptor beta chains given below trace back to one sample, sequenced in a study of shared clonotypes between healthy human individuals (dated by TCRdb to 2018 to 2021). The method was the immunoSEQ multiplex PCR assay. The table was pulled from immuneACCESS by TCRdb, which kept in-frame rearrangements only. Such tables lose some clones; where checked, under half of the loss comes from unresolved V genes, and the rest has no known cause. The sample table lists approximately 100,000 clones, less than 75% of them with a count of one. Roughly 22% of the sample comes from the top ten. The sample taken for sequencing was memory CD8+ T cells sorted from blood. Sample cell subset or site, as interpreted from the label and publication: CD45RO+ cells pooled with CCR7-negative TemRA cells. These receptor sequences come from a young woman in good health.

This rearrangement joins TRBV2 to TRBJ2-5; no clear D. CDR1 SNHLY and CDR2 FYNNEI come from the germline V gene. Between the trimmed V and J ends, which lost 6 bases and 5 bases, there was a span of 10 bases. The length of the CDR3 is 12 residues. Here the CDR3 reads CASSPVGETQYF. CDR3 in DNA: TGTGCCAGCAGCCCAGTGGGGGAGACCCAGTACTTC.

The chain recombines TRBV6-5 with TRBJ1-4; D not resolved. Trimming pared 4 bases from V and 0 bases from J, leaving 12 bases between. This CDR3 comprises 16 residues. CDR1 is MNHEY, CDR2 SVGAGI, per germline. In nucleotides, the CDR3 is TGTGCCAGCAGTTCAATACACCTTGCAACTAATGAAAAACTGTTTTTT. Translating it yields CASSSIHLATNEKLFF.

In its sample, this clone was seen many times. The rearrangement uses TRBV15 and TRBJ2-7, with 9 nucleotides matching TRBD1. The germline V gene has CDR1 LNHNV and CDR2 YYDKDF (reference sequence). V lost 1 base, J lost 2 bases, and 3 bases stayed unmatched. CDR3 length: 15 residues. The CDR3 spells CATSRGDRDTYEQYF. CDR3 coding DNA: TGTGCCACCAGCAGAGGGGACAGGGATACCTACGAGCAGTACTTC.

The chain is built from TRBV7-9 and TRBJ1-2; D is unresolved. Trimming took off 5 bases at V and 4 bases at J, with 23 bases between the two ends. This CDR3 is 17 amino acids long. The germline V gene has CDR1 SEHNR and CDR2 FQNEAQ (reference sequence). The CDR3 here is CASSPFPFVLIGYGYTF. The CDR3 nucleotides are TGTGCCAGCAGCCCTTTCCCCTTTGTTCTCATCGGCTATGGCTACACCTTC.

The chain employs TRBV19 and TRBJ2-1; 12 bases match TRBD2. The CDR3 is 18 amino acids. J was trimmed by 0 bases and V by 4 bases; bases with no gene match: 7. Germline V gene lookup returns CDR1 LNHDA and CDR2 SQIVND (reference sequence). The CDR3 DNA reads as TGTGCCAGTAGTAGGACTAGCGGGACCCATAGCTCCTACAATGAGCAGTTCTTC. This gives the protein CASSRTSGTHSSYNEQFF.

This clone was found once. The same CDR3 is also encoded by other DNA sequences in this sample. The CDR3 region has the DNA TGTGCCAGCAGCTCTAGCGGGAGGGCCGATACGCAGTATTTT. Its translation is CASSSSGRADTQYF. The V gene is TRBV7-3, the J gene TRBJ2-3, with 12 nucleotides matching TRBD2. CDR3 size: 14 residues. In germline, CDR1 is SGHTA, CDR2 FQGTGA. V was pared by 4 bases and J by 6 bases, with 2 bases of the junction left unmatched.

As for this clone: With a far larger clone one base away, a read error is the likely cause. The V call is TRBV6-4, the J call TRBJ2-3; 9 bases map to TRBD2. Germline values: CDR1 MRHNA, CDR2 SNTAGT. The CDR3 totals 14 residues. CDR3 residues: CTSSEGLAADTQYF. In DNA, the CDR3 is TGTACCAGCAGTGAGGGACTAGCCGCAGATACGCAGTATTTT.

This chain links TRBV5-8 with TRBJ2-1; the D gene is possibly TRBD1 (5 bases). Trimming took 6 bases from V and 4 from J, leaving 14 bases between them. The CDR3 is 14 amino acids. The germline gives CDR1 SGHTS, CDR2 YDEGEE. CDR3 DNA sequence: TGTGCCAGCATAGGACATGGGCCGTACAATGAGCAGTTCTTC. This gives the protein CASIGHGPYNEQFF.

In this sample, this clone turned up a few times. The rearrangement links TRBV5-4 to TRBJ2-7; the match to TRBD2 covers 12 bases. Germline lookup yields CDR1 SGHNT and CDR2 YYREEE (reference sequence). The CDR3 loop spans 15 amino acids. Trimming took 3 bases from V and 7 from J; bases not matched to a gene: 8. The CDR3 loop reads CASSSRTGLAGEQYF. The CDR3 DNA sequence: TGTGCCAGCAGCTCCCGGACAGGACTAGCGGGGGAGCAGTACTTC.

The chain links TRBV10-3 to TRBJ2-2; D is ambiguous. Per germline, CDR1 ENHRY and CDR2 SYGVKD. V lost 10 bases and J 7 bases, leaving 16 bases between the germline ends. CDR3 size: 13 residues. CDR3 bases: TGTGCCACCCGCGTCTTTTCGAGCGGGGAGCTGTTTTTT. Residues: CATRVFSSGELFF.

The rearrangement links TRBV7-2 to TRBJ1-2; D may be TRBD1 (5 bases). V was cut by 1 base and J by 4 bases, with 19 bases left in between. This CDR3 comprises 17 residues. CDR1 and CDR2 (germline): SGHTA, FQGNSA. CDR3 nucleotides: TGTGCCAGCAGCTTAGAAGCCGGGACTAAGTATATCTATGGCTACACCTTC. It yields the protein CASSLEAGTKYIYGYTF.

The J gene is TRBJ1-5, the V gene TRBV7-2; D gene unclear. The V gene lost 1 base and the J gene lost 2 bases, with 6 bases spanning the gap. The CDR3 contains 14 residues. Germline V gives CDR1 SGHTA, CDR2 FQGNSA. The chain's CDR3 is CASSLGGGNQPQHF. The CDR3 DNA sequence: TGTGCCAGCAGCTTAGGCGGAGGCAATCAGCCCCAGCATTTT. Using reference TRBV7-2 and TRBJ1-5 for the parts outside the CDR3, the full variable domain is GAGVSQSPSNKVTEKGKDVELRCDPISGHTALYWYRQSLGQGLEFLIYFQGNSAPDKSGLPSDRFSAERTGGSVSTLTIQRTQQEDSAVYLCASSLGGGNQPQHFGDGTRLSIL.

This clone was observed once. The gene calls are TRBV29-1 and TRBJ1-5, with D possibly matching TRBD1 (6 bases). Trimming left V 2 bases short and J 2 bases short, with 13 bases between. The length of the CDR3 is 15 residues. Looked up from germline, CDR1 is SQVTM and CDR2 is ANQGSEA. The CDR3 sequence is CSVEIGGSGNQPQHF. The CDR3 DNA reads as TGCAGCGTTGAAATAGGGGGGTCGGGCAATCAGCCCCAGCATTTT.

The genes are TRBV7-9 and TRBJ2-7; no definite D call. V was shortened by 7 bases and J by 4 bases, with 14 bases between the two germline ends. Germline CDR1 reads SEHNR; CDR2 reads FQNEAQ (reference sequence). This CDR3 comprises 13 residues. CDR3 amino acids: CASNPVGPYEQYF. CDR3 coding DNA: TGTGCCAGCAACCCGGTTGGTCCTTACGAGCAGTACTTC.

The CDR3 nucleotides read TGCCATCCATACAATGAGCAGTTCTTC. Its translation is CHPYNEQFF. This chain uses TRBV20-1 with TRBJ2-1; D call uncertain. Looked up from germline, CDR1 is DFQATT and CDR2 is SNEGSKA (reference sequence). There are 9 residues in the CDR3.

V gene TRBV14 combines with J gene TRBJ2-1; TRBD1 or TRBD2 may be the D gene (5 bases each). The CDR3 totals 20 residues. Trimming left V 0 bases short and J 5 bases short, with 26 bases between. Per germline, CDR1 SGHDN and CDR2 FVKESK. The CDR3 DNA is TGTGCCAGCAGCCAAGATGGAAGGGGAGCACCGCACGTTGGACACAATGAGCAGTTCTTC. It yields the protein CASSQDGRGAPHVGHNEQFF. Full variable domain (remainder filled in from reference TRBV14 and TRBJ2-1): EAGVTQFPSHSVIEKGQTVTLRCDPISGHDNLYWYRRVMGKEIKFLLHFVKESKQDESGMPNNRFLAERTGGTYSTLKVQPAELEDSGVYFCASSQDGRGAPHVGHNEQFFGPGTRLTVL.

This sequence joins TRBV7-8 and TRBJ2-3, with 9 bases lining up with TRBD2. This CDR3 is built from 14 residues. V shed 6 bases and J 3 bases; nucleotides not matched to a gene: 4. Germline V gene lookup returns CDR1 SGHVS and CDR2 FQNEAQ. In nucleotides, the CDR3 is TGTGCCAGCAGTCTTAGCGGGAGAACAGATACGCAGTATTTT. It codes for CASSLSGRTDTQYF.

The rearrangement joins TRBV10-3 to TRBJ1-1, with no clear D. CDR1 is ENHRY and CDR2 is SYGVKD in the germline V gene. The length of the CDR3 is 12 residues. V was shortened by 5 bases and J by 1 base, with 5 bases between the two germline ends. CDR3 coding DNA: TGTGCCATCAGTATACAGAACACTGAAGCTTTCTTT. Protein: CAISIQNTEAFF.